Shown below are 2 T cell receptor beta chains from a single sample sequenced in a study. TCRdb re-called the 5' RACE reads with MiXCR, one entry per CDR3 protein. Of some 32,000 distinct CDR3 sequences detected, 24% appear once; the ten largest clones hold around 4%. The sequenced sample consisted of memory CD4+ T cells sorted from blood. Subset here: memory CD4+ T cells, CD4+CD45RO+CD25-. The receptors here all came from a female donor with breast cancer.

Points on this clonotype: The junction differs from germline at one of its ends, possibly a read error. For the CDR3, the DNA is TGCAGAGCTAGAGGAAACCTGATTTACGAGCAGTACTTC. It yields the protein CRARGNLIYEQYF. This chain connects TRBV20-1 to TRBJ2-7; D uncertain. Germline V gene lookup returns CDR1 DFQATT and CDR2 SNEGSKA (reference sequence). This CDR3 comprises 13 residues.

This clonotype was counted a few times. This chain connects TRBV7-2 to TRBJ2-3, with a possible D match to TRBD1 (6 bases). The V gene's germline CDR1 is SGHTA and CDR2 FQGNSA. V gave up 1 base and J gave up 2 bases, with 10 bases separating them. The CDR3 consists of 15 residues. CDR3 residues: CASSLGGHSTDTQYF. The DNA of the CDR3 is TGTGCCAGCAGCTTAGGGGGGCATTCCACAGATACGCAGTATTTT.